The entry that follows covers one TCR beta chain sequence. This clone's antigen is unknown. The sample holds no much larger clone one base away, and base qualities are not on file. The record originates from a study of identical twins listed by TCRdb under 2016. Broadly, across the study: The study deep-sequenced TCR alpha and beta repertoires from monozygotic twins, unrelated adults of various ages and cord blood to test whether fetal clonotypes persist. To rule out contamination, replicate twin experiments were performed at different times with different library preparation protocols.

Only healthy Caucasian donors were included. Three pairs of female monozygotic twins, all aged roughly 18 to 30 years, made up the twin cohort. Miltenyi CD45RO+ enrichment and human naive T-cell isolation kits were used to isolate memory (CD45RO+) and naive T cells from PBMC. The CDR3 runs 14 residues from the cysteine to the phenylalanine. Just the 42-base CDR3 DNA is kept, in frame starting at base 1. Trimming at the junction amounts to 1 base on V and 10 bases on J, and the germline ends lie 15 bases apart. Reading the germline V gene gives CDR1 KGHSH and CDR2 LQKENI. The full study reports these points: Abundant cord blood beta clonotypes had fewer insertions, young adult naive repertoires showed a similar but weaker trend, and memory repertoires showed no such trend. Out-of-frame TCR alpha sharing in monozygotic twins was systematically underestimated by recombination models, whereas sharing between unrelated individuals was in agreement with the recombination models. Invariant T cells such as MAIT and iNKT could partly confound zero-insertion analyses, though diverse VJ usage argued against this for most clonotypes. Conclusions relied on cross-sectional statistical analysis, since the same donors could not be followed over many years. A weaker excess of twin sharing was found in beta out-of-frame sequences because the signal-to-noise ratio was lowered by fewer shared sequences. Compared with coincidental sharing between unrelated individuals, out-of-frame TCR alpha sequences shared between twins had an excess of sequences with low generation probability.

Library generation was performed with 5' RACE. TCRdb records Illumina HiSeq 2000 as the sequencer. Template switching introduced a universal primer binding site; the final cDNA contained a unique molecular identifier, enabling accurate counting of TCR cDNA molecules. Specific primers in the conserved constant-segment region were used to synthesize first-strand cDNA for TCR alpha and beta chains. To control for contamination, every cDNA library carried two barcodes: a SMART-Mk sample barcode plus Illumina barcodes. TruSeq adapter sequences, together with Illumina sample barcodes, were added in two successive PCR steps. TCR alpha and beta cDNA libraries were sequenced on the Illumina HiSeq platform with custom primers. In the original analysis: MiGEC was used to process raw reads and extract unique molecular identifiers, and MiXCR was used to find CDR3 positions. For each individual, recombination models were inferred using an EM algorithm with the repgenHMM and IGoR tools. The tcR package in R was used for shared clonotype analysis, with sharing normalized by the product of cloneset sizes. To study raw recombination free of thymic and clonal selection effects, out-of-frame nonproductive sequences were analyzed. The public reads were quality trimmed at Q25 with fastp and then assembled into clones with MiXCR by TCRdb, keeping productive beta chains. Rows with a matching CDR3 protein are joined into one entry that keeps the most common DNA and genes. It is TCRdb's table, rather than the study itself, that gives the V and J calls and clone size. The sample table holds about 280,000 distinct CDR3 sequences, of which more than 6.5% were seen once. 2.1% of the sample is taken by the ten largest.

These data were likewise used in another study, on yellow fever vaccine responses in identical twins. The second paper states: The T cell response to vaccination in identical twins was reported by the authors to appear partly convergent and partly personalized. Focusing on identical twins, the study followed the T cell clones that responded to the vaccine, and did so with precision.

Sample: memory (CD45RO+) T cells sorted from blood. This specimen's cell subset or site label, interpreted: CD45RO+ enriched T cells. Recombination joined TRBV18 with TRBJ2-3, with no reliable assignment of the D segment. The receptor was derived from a woman aged 18 to 35 in good health. The DNA reads TGTGCCAGCTCACCACGGGTCCAGCAGCTGGCGCAGTATTTT. Its amino acids are CASSPRVQQLAQYF.